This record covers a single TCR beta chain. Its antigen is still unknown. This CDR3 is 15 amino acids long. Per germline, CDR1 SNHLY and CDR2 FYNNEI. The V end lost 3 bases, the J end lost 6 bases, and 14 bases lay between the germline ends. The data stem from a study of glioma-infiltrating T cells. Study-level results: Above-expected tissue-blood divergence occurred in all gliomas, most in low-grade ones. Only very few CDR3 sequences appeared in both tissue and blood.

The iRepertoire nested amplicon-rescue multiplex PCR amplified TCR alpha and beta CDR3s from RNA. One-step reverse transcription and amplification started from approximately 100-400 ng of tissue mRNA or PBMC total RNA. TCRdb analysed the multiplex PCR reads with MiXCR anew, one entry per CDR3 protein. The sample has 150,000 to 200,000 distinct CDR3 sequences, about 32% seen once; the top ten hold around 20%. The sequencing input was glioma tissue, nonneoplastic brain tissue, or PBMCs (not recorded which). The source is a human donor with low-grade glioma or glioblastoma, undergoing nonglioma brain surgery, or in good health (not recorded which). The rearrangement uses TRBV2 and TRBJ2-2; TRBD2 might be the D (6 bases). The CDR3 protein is CASSDLVLASGELFF. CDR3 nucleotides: TGTGCCAGCAGTGATCTAGTACTAGCCTCCGGGGAGCTGTTTTTT.